Below, one T cell receptor (beta chain) is given with its context. These data come from a study of blood T cell repertoires in COVID-19. Study summary: COVID-19 samples from acute and convalescent phases originated in the United States, Italy and Spain.

Sequenced by immunoSEQ multiplex PCR; TCRdb stores in-frame clones only, minus some. The table lists 130,000 to 150,000 clones, about 87% of them singletons. In terms of age and location, participants ranged from about 18 to 95 years and lived in about 25 US areas. Assignments of participants to cohorts depended upon their own reported clinical history. The study counted Cohort 3 donors as recovered given two negative PCRs, clearance, or symptom resolution. Specimen: PBMCs or T cells enriched from blood (not recorded which). This clonotype originated in a man aged 60 to 75 who had recovered from COVID-19.

The CDR3 DNA is TGTGCCAGCACCGAGTTGGGCGGGAGGATCCTCTACAATGAGCAGTTCTTC. Its translation is CASTELGGRILYNEQFF. The gene calls are TRBV7-9 and TRBJ2-1, with 8 bases fitting TRBD2. The CDR3 covers 17 residues. With 7 bases clipped from V and 3 bases from J, the junction kept 14 bases outside the gene matches. The germline V gene encodes CDR1 SEHNR and CDR2 FQNEAQ (reference sequence). Using reference TRBV7-9 and TRBJ2-1 for the parts outside the CDR3, the full variable domain is DTGVSQNPRHKITKRGQNVTFRCDPISEHNRLYWYRQTLGQGPEFLTYFQNEAQLEKSRLLSDRFSAERPKGSFSTLEIQRTEQGDSAMYLCASTELGGRILYNEQFFGPGTRLTVL.